One and the same sample provided the 30 T cell receptor beta chains below, sequenced in a study of regulatory T cells in long-lasting Graves disease. Regarding time point: newly diagnosed GD, antithyroid drugs for less than 3 months. RNA extracted from PBMCs served as the sequencing template. Investigators prepared the TCR beta libraries by applying iRepertoire HTBI primers and Arm-PCR of CDR3 regions. TCRdb recomputed calls from the multiplex PCR reads with MiXCR, one row per CDR3 protein. Among under 300,000 distinct CDR3 sequences listed, about a sixth were seen once. Source: peripheral blood mononuclear cells (PBMCs), taken at new diagnosis, from a patient treated with antithyroid drugs. These TCRs come from a female donor with Graves disease.

This clonotype was counted between two and nine times. V gene TRBV5-5 combines with J gene TRBJ1-5; tentative D call: TRBD1 (5 bases). CDR1 and CDR2 (germline): SGHKS, YYEKEE (reference sequence). The CDR3 has 17 residues. V shed 0 bases and J shed 0 bases, with 13 bases lying between them. The CDR3 nucleotides read TGTGCCAGCAGCTTGGGCCTTACAGGTTATAGCAATCAGCCCCAGCATTTT. Translated: CASSLGLTGYSNQPQHF.

In its sample, this clonotype was seen a few times. J is TRBJ1-2 and V is TRBV6-2 or TRBV6-3, with 7 bases that match TRBD1. This CDR3 region has 13 residues. V lost 2 bases to trimming and J lost 8 bases; unmatched junction nucleotides: 5. Germline V lookup: CDR1 MNHEY, CDR2 SVGEGT. The CDR3 is CASSYNTGDGYTF. Here the CDR3 DNA reads TGTGCCAGCAGTTACAACACAGGGGACGGCTACACCTTC.

This clonotype was detected many times. The chain employs TRBV4-1 and TRBJ2-3, with D perhaps TRBD2 (7 bases). CDR1 is MGHRA, CDR2 YSYEKL, per germline. The CDR3 is 16 amino acids. V was cut by 0 bases and J by 0 bases, with 10 bases left in between. CDR3 protein: CASSQDEGGSTDTQYF. CDR3 bases: TGCGCCAGCAGCCAAGATGAGGGGGGGAGCACAGATACGCAGTATTTT.

Many counts were recorded for this clonotype. The V gene is TRBV3-2, the J gene TRBJ1-5. TRBV3-2 is designated a pseudogene. The CDR3 sequence is 15 residues long. The CDR3 DNA is TGTGCCAGCAGCCAACCCAGACGGGCCTCCGAGCCCCAGCATTTT. It encodes CASSQPRRASEPQHF.

As concerns this clonotype: This probably arose from a read error, given a far larger clone one base away. The conserved phenylalanine or tryptophan normally closing the CDR3 is absent here, so this likely arose from a read error. V and J are TRBV7-8 and TRBJ2-5; D perhaps matches TRBD2 (6 bases). CDR1 and CDR2 (germline): SGHVS, FQNEAQ. The CDR3 consists of 16 residues. V was clipped by 6 bases and J by 0 bases, with 17 bases between them. CDR3 DNA sequence: TGTGCCAGCAGTGAATATGGGACTGAGTACCAAGAGACCCAGTACTCC. Translating gives CASSEYGTEYQETQYS.

The gene calls are TRBV12-3 or TRBV12-4 and TRBJ2-5, with D maybe TRBD2 (5 bases). V shed 3 bases and J shed 3 bases, with 11 bases lying between them. The CDR3 is 14 amino acids. The CDR3 DNA reads TGTGCCAGCAGTTTGCCCAGCGGAGAAGAGACCCAGTACTTC. As protein: CASSLPSGEETQYF.

This clonotype was counted at least ten times. This clone may be a read error of a much larger clone one base away. V usage is TRBV30 and J usage is TRBJ1-4, with D tentatively TRBD1 (5 bases). CDR1 GTSNPN and CDR2 SVGIG come from the germline V gene (reference sequence). This CDR3 contains 12 residues. V was pared by 5 bases and J by 11 bases, with 15 bases between. Here the CDR3 reads CAWGDQWGKLFF. In DNA, the CDR3 is TGTGCCTGGGGTGACCAATGGGGCAAACTGTTTTTT. The whole variable domain, filled in from reference TRBV30 and TRBJ1-4, reads SQTIHQWPATLVQPVGSPLSLECTVEGTSNPNLYWYRQAAGRGLQLLFYSVGIGQISSEVPQNLSASRPQDRQFILSSKKLLLSDSGFYLCAWGDQWGKLFFGSGTQLSVL.

This clonotype was detected ten times or more. The chain combines TRBV30 with TRBJ2-4, with D possibly matching TRBD2 (6 bases). V was cut by 2 bases and J by 9 bases, with 14 bases left in between. The length of the CDR3 is 13 residues. In germline, CDR1 is GTSNPN, CDR2 SVGIG (reference sequence). The CDR3 DNA reads TGTGCCTGGAGTATCGGGGAGGTGGGCATTCAGTACTTC. It codes for CAWSIGEVGIQYF.

This clonotype was seen ten or more times. This rearrangement joins TRBV4-1 to TRBJ2-2; possibly TRBD1 for D (6 bases). Germline V gives CDR1 MGHRA, CDR2 YSYEKL. The CDR3 runs to 15 residues. The V and J ends lost 4 bases and 5 bases respectively, with 14 bases between them. For the CDR3, the DNA is TGCGCCAGCAGCCCGGGACAACTACCAACCGGGGAGCTGTTTTTT. Residues: CASSPGQLPTGELFF.

This clonotype appeared many times. CDR3 residues: CASSLSPENEQFF. In DNA, the CDR3 is TGTGCCAGCAGCTTATCCCCGGAGAATGAGCAGTTCTTC. This chain joins TRBV11-2 and TRBJ2-1, with D unclear. The V end was cut by 2 bases, the J end by 7 bases, with 9 bases between. Per germline, CDR1 SGHAT and CDR2 FQNNGV. This CDR3 contains 13 residues.

This clonotype was recorded at least ten times. The rearrangement joins TRBV28 to TRBJ2-1; tentatively, D is TRBD2 (6 bases). This CDR3 has 15 residues. The V gene lost 3 bases and the J gene lost 5 bases, with 14 bases spanning the gap. The germline V gene encodes CDR1 MDHEN and CDR2 SYDVKM. CDR3: CASSFRTTPHNEQFF. CDR3 in DNA: TGTGCCAGCAGTTTTAGGACTACCCCCCACAATGAGCAGTTCTTC. The variable domain in full, completed from reference TRBV28 and TRBJ2-1, reads DVKVTQSSRYLVKRTGEKVFLECVQDMDHENMFWYRQDPGLGLRLIYFSYDVKMKEKGDIPEGYSVSREKKERFSLILESASTNQTSMYLCASSFRTTPHNEQFFGPGTRLTVL.

This clonotype was observed at least ten times. This rearrangement joins TRBV7-9 to TRBJ2-2; no reliable D call. CDR3 size: 15 residues. The germline CDR1 and CDR2 sequences are SEHNR and FQNEAQ (reference sequence). V lost 0 bases to trimming and J lost 6 bases, with 11 bases between them. CDR3 nucleotides: TGTGCCAGCAGCTTAGCCCCCGATGATGCCGGGGAGCTGTTTTTT. Translated, it gives CASSLAPDDAGELFF.

The chain employs TRBV2 and TRBJ2-1, with 9 bases identical to TRBD2. With 6 bases clipped from V and 5 bases from J, the junction kept 5 bases outside the gene matches. Per the germline V gene, CDR1 is SNHLY and CDR2 is FYNNEI. The CDR3 is 14 amino acids. The CDR3 spells CASRKLAGDNEQFF. The CDR3 DNA reads as TGTGCCAGCAGGAAACTAGCGGGTGACAATGAGCAGTTCTTC.

A few counts support this clonotype. The gene calls are TRBV30 and TRBJ1-2, with TRBD1 identical over 9 bases. CDR1 and CDR2 (germline): GTSNPN, SVGIG (reference sequence). The CDR3 contains 14 residues. The J segment lost 9 bases and the V segment lost 3 bases, leaving 11 bases of the junction unmatched. The chain's CDR3 is CAWRPPGQGFSYTF. CDR3 in DNA: TGTGCCTGGAGACCCCCGGGACAGGGTTTTAGCTACACCTTC.

A note on this clonotype: It may be a read error: a sequence one base away is much more abundant. The chain has TRBV7-9 and TRBJ1-4; D is perhaps TRBD1 (6 bases). Germline-derived CDR1 and CDR2 are SEHNR and FQNEAQ (reference sequence). Trimming pared 3 bases from V and 0 bases from J, leaving 11 bases between. CDR3 size: 16 residues. The CDR3 is CASSFRGLATNEKLFF. CDR3 bases: TGTGCCAGCAGCTTCAGGGGACTTGCAACTAATGAAAAACTGTTTTTT. Together with reference TRBV7-9 and TRBJ1-4, the CDR3 gives the full variable domain: DTGVSQNPRHKITKRGQNVTFRCDPISEHNRLYWYRQTLGQGPEFLTYFQNEAQLEKSRLLSDRFSAERPKGSFSTLEIQRTEQGDSAMYLCASSFRGLATNEKLFFGSGTQLSVL.

The sample holds many counts of this clonotype. This could be a read error, since a much larger clone is one nucleotide away. The V call is TRBV3-1, the J call TRBJ2-2, with unresolved D. This CDR3 spans 11 amino acids. Germline assignment: CDR1 LGHDT and CDR2 YNNKEL (reference sequence). The V end lost 7 bases, the J end lost 6 bases, and 6 bases lay between the germline ends. CDR3: CASTYSGELFF. The DNA of the CDR3 is TGTGCCAGCACCTACTCCGGGGAGCTGTTTTTT.

The chain couples TRBV6-2 or TRBV6-3 to TRBJ2-5, with no clear D. The CDR3 contains 14 residues. Germline-derived CDR1 and CDR2 are MNHEY and SVGEGT. The V gene lost 0 bases and the J gene lost 1 base, with 6 bases spanning the gap. The CDR3 region has the DNA TGTGCCAGCAGTTACTCTGCCCCCCAAGAGACCCAGTACTTC. Protein product: CASSYSAPQETQYF.

This clonotype was counted at least ten times. V usage is TRBV4-3 and J usage is TRBJ2-2, with 9 bases lining up with TRBD2. Germline V CDR1 and CDR2: LGHNA, YSLEER. V shed 4 bases and J 2 bases; nucleotides not matched to a gene: 8. CDR3 length: 17 amino acids. In nucleotides, the CDR3 is TGCGCCAGCAGCCGGGCCGTCCTAGCGGGAAACACCGGGGAGCTGTTTTTT. Amino acids: CASSRAVLAGNTGELFF.

This clonotype showed up just a few times. One base away lies a much larger clone, so this may be a sequencing read error. V usage is TRBV6-1 and J usage is TRBJ1-1; 11 positions match TRBD1. The length of the CDR3 is 14 residues. Per germline, CDR1 MNHNS and CDR2 SASEGT. V shed 5 bases, J shed 4 bases, and the junction held 3 bases outside the gene matches. CDR3 nucleotides: TGTGCCAGCAGTCCCGGGACAGGGGGCACTGAAGCTTTCTTT. Translating gives CASSPGTGGTEAFF.

This clonotype was seen repeatedly, ten times or more. V usage is TRBV30 and J usage is TRBJ1-4; D gene uncertain. With 2 bases removed from V and 6 bases from J, the gap between germline ends came to 16 bases. This CDR3 is built from 15 residues. The germline CDR1 and CDR2 sequences are GTSNPN and SVGIG (reference sequence). The CDR3 bases are TGTGCCTGGAGTCAAGCAGACGGGGTGGATGAAAAACTGTTTTTT. Its protein product is CAWSQADGVDEKLFF.

There are many counts of this clonotype. The V and J genes are TRBV9 and TRBJ1-2, with a weak D call TRBD1 (5 bases). CDR1 and CDR2 from the germline V gene are SGDLS and YYNGEE. With 4 bases removed from V and 2 bases from J, the gap between germline ends came to 15 bases. CDR3 length equals 15 residues. DNA for the CDR3: TGTGCCAGCAGCACCAGCTTGAAGGGGAACTATGGCTACACCTTC. Its protein product is CASSTSLKGNYGYTF.

This sequence joins TRBV3-1 and TRBJ1-5, with TRBD1 as a possible D gene (6 bases). Deletions cut 3 bases from V and 3 bases from J, with 9 bases between. This CDR3 is 14 amino acids long. In germline, CDR1 is LGHDT, CDR2 YNNKEL (reference sequence). This CDR3 is CASSQGHINQPQHF. CDR3 DNA sequence: TGTGCCAGCAGCCAGGGACATATCAATCAGCCCCAGCATTTT. The full variable domain, rest sourced from reference TRBV3-1 and TRBJ1-5, is DTAVSQTPKYLVTQMGNDKSIKCEQNLGHDTMYWYKQDSKKFLKIMFSYNNKELIINETVPNRFSPKSPDKAHLNLHINSLELGDSAVYFCASSQGHINQPQHFGDGTRLSIL.

This clonotype was observed at least ten times. V gene TRBV29-1 combines with J gene TRBJ2-3, with TRBD1 identical over 9 bases. There are 14 residues in the CDR3. Losses at the gene ends were 5 bases for V and 3 bases for J; bases not matched to a gene: 6. Germline CDR1 SQVTM, CDR2 ANQGSEA. CDR3 in amino acids: CSVIPGQGTDTQYF. For the CDR3, the DNA is TGCAGCGTTATCCCGGGACAGGGAACAGATACGCAGTATTTT.

This clonotype was seen at least ten times. The chain recombines TRBV9 with TRBJ2-5; tentatively, D is TRBD1 (7 bases). Germline values: CDR1 SGDLS, CDR2 YYNGEE. The length of the CDR3 is 13 residues. V was clipped by 1 base and J by 5 bases, with 9 bases between them. The CDR3 sequence is CASSVPGGETQYF. CDR3 coding DNA: TGTGCCAGCAGCGTACCAGGGGGGGAGACCCAGTACTTC.

Turning to this clonotype: A far larger clone is off by one base, so a read error is likely. The chain combines TRBV11-2 with TRBJ2-3, with TRBD2 as a possible D gene (6 bases). The DNA end is a closer match to TRBJ2-7, so the J assignment may be wrong. The CDR3 has 15 residues. Germline assignment: CDR1 SGHAT and CDR2 FQNNGV. The CDR3: CASSLILGRYNEQYF. The CDR3 DNA reads as TGTGCCAGCAGCTTGATCTTAGGGAGGTACAATGAGCAGTACTTC.

J is TRBJ2-6 and V is TRBV5-5; a weak D match, TRBD1 (6 bases). The V and J ends lost 4 bases and 0 bases respectively, with 20 bases between them. The germline gives CDR1 SGHKS, CDR2 YYEKEE (reference sequence). The CDR3 runs 19 residues. The CDR3 here is CASSKFSGAIFSGANVLTF. DNA of the CDR3: TGTGCCAGCAGCAAATTCTCAGGGGCCATATTCTCTGGGGCCAACGTCCTGACTTTC.

The rearrangement joins TRBV5-1 to TRBJ1-2; 7 bases align to TRBD1. This CDR3 contains 15 residues. Germline CDR1 and CDR2: SGHRS and YFSETQ. V was pared by 5 bases and J by 9 bases, with 16 bases of the junction left unmatched. CDR3 sequence: CASSSGQAAGKRYTF. The CDR3 DNA reads TGCGCCAGCAGTTCCGGACAGGCGGCCGGGAAACGCTACACCTTC.

This clonotype was recorded at least ten times. The J gene is TRBJ1-2, the V gene TRBV30; D gene ambiguous. This CDR3 region has 13 residues. Germline-derived CDR1 and CDR2 are GTSNPN and SVGIG (reference sequence). V was clipped by 0 bases and J by 7 bases, with 12 bases between them. DNA of the CDR3: TGTGCCTGGAGTGTCCTGATTGCGGGTGGCTACACCTTC. This gives the protein CAWSVLIAGGYTF.

The chain couples TRBV18 to TRBJ1-2; a weak D match, TRBD1 (5 bases). V lost 6 bases, J lost 2 bases, and 13 bases lay in between. The CDR3 is 14 amino acids. Germline CDR1 reads KGHSH; CDR2 reads LQKENI. The CDR3 here is CASSTRAGNYGYTF. In DNA, the CDR3 is TGTGCCAGCTCGACACGAGCAGGGAACTATGGCTACACCTTC. Based on the CDR3 plus reference TRBV18 and TRBJ1-2, the full variable domain is NAGVMQNPRHLVRRRGQEARLRCSPMKGHSHVYWYRQLPEEGLKFMVYLQKENIIDESGMPKERFSAEFPKEGPSILRIQQVVRGDSAAYFCASSTRAGNYGYTFGSGTRLTVV.

This clonotype was counted many times. V gene TRBV7-2 combines with J gene TRBJ2-5; 12 bases map to TRBD2. J lost 5 bases, V lost 5 bases, and 3 bases had no gene match. The CDR3 extends over 14 amino acids. Germline lookup yields CDR1 SGHTA and CDR2 FQGNSA. The DNA for the CDR3 is TGTGCCAGCAGCCCGACTAGCGGGAGTGAGACCCAGTACTTC. Protein sequence: CASSPTSGSETQYF.